What follows are 27 T cell receptor beta chains derived from one specimen sequenced in a study of cytomegalovirus exposure and HLA in healthy donors. Amplification used 60 Vbeta primers and 13 Jbeta primers. Assay: immunoSEQ multiplex PCR; the TCRdb copy retains only in-frame clones and omits some. This table has a few hundred thousand clones, about four fifths appearing once. Source material: PBMCs. Receptor source: a girl aged 2 to 9 in good health and CMV-seronegative.

This chain links TRBV27 with TRBJ2-5, with 8 bases identical to TRBD1. Matching the DNA end better, TRBJ2-7 makes the J call doubtful. The CDR3 is 17 residues long. CDR1 and CDR2 (germline): MNHEY, SMNVEV (reference sequence). CDR3 nucleotides: TGTGCCAGCAGTTTAGGACCCAGGGGGCCATTCAGCTACGAGCAGTACTTC. Protein: CASSLGPRGPFSYEQYF.

This clone has a handful of counts. CDR3 protein: CASSYSTAGAYEQYF. DNA of the CDR3: TGTGCCAGCAGTTACTCGACTGCGGGGGCCTACGAGCAGTACTTC. The rearrangement links TRBV6-5 to TRBJ2-7, with TRBD2 matching over 7 bases. J was trimmed by 2 bases and V by 0 bases; bases with no gene match: 4. This CDR3 has 15 residues. Germline CDR1 MNHEY, CDR2 SVGAGI.

This chain joins TRBV2 and TRBJ2-1; no clear D gene. Trimming left V 9 bases short and J 7 bases short, with 19 bases between. Germline lookup yields CDR1 SNHLY and CDR2 FYNNEI. The CDR3 contains 14 residues. The CDR3: CARARSTRWNEQFF. CDR3 DNA sequence: TGTGCCAGGGCTCGCAGTACCAGGTGGAATGAGCAGTTCTTC.

The rearrangement uses TRBV15 and TRBJ2-3; possibly TRBD1 for D (6 bases). Germline CDR1 and CDR2: LNHNV and YYDKDF (reference sequence). Trimming took off 9 bases at V and 4 bases at J, with 17 bases between the two ends. The CDR3 is 14 residues long. The CDR3 region has the DNA TGTGCCACAACTACAGGGTGGTATTCAGATACGCAGTATTTT. Its translation is CATTTGWYSDTQYF.

This clone came up a few times. The chain employs TRBV27 and TRBJ1-1; D uncertain. V was clipped by 4 bases and J by 0 bases, with 18 bases between them. The length of the CDR3 is 17 residues. Germline CDR1 is MNHEY and CDR2 is SMNVEV (reference sequence). In nucleotides, the CDR3 is TGTGCCAGCAGTTCCGCAGGAATGGCCAGAGTGAACACTGAAGCTTTCTTT. This translates into CASSSAGMARVNTEAFF.

Concerning this clone itself: At one of its ends the junction is not consistent with the germline gene, which may arise from a read error. The chain recombines TRBV5-1 with TRBJ2-5; 8 nucleotides line up with TRBD2. Looked up from germline, CDR1 is SGHRS and CDR2 is YFSETQ. The CDR3 is 15 residues long. CDR3 nucleotide sequence: TGCACCAGCAGCTTTAGCGGGGCTTCTCTGGAGACCCAGTACTTC. This codes for CTSSFSGASLETQYF.

This rearrangement joins TRBV23-1 to TRBJ2-7; D is possibly TRBD2 (5 bases). TRBV23-1 is an ORF, and what it does is uncertain. The V end lost 11 bases, the J end lost 3 bases, and 20 bases lay between the germline ends. The CDR3 totals 14 residues. In nucleotides, the CDR3 is TGCGCCGGGCAGAGGCGGGTATTGAGCTACGAGCAGTACTTC. Residues: CAGQRRVLSYEQYF.

The chain recombines TRBV5-5 with TRBJ2-7, with 9 positions matching TRBD2. The length of the CDR3 is 14 residues. V lost 4 bases to trimming and J lost 3 bases; unmatched junction nucleotides: 5. Germline V gene sequence: CDR1 SGHKS, CDR2 YYEKEE (reference sequence). The CDR3 sequence is CASSLLAGDYEQYF. The CDR3 DNA reads TGTGCCAGCAGCCTATTAGCGGGAGACTACGAGCAGTACTTC.

The chain recombines TRBV2 with TRBJ2-3; D possibly corresponds to TRBD1 (6 bases). The length of the CDR3 is 16 residues. V was pared by 8 bases and J by 0 bases, with 18 bases between. In germline, CDR1 is SNHLY, CDR2 FYNNEI. CDR3 nucleotide sequence: TGTGCCAGCGGGGGAGTAGGGGGTCAGAGCACAGATACGCAGTATTTT. Amino acid sequence: CASGGVGGQSTDTQYF.

The chain has TRBV10-2 and TRBJ2-3; 10 bases fit TRBD2. The CDR3 extends over 16 amino acids. The trim removed 7 bases at V and 1 base at J, leaving 8 bases unmatched. Germline CDR1 reads WSHSY; CDR2 reads SAAADI. The CDR3 DNA sequence: TGCGCCAGCAAGTCTTCAGCGGGGGGGCGCACAGATACGCAGTATTTT. Residues: CASKSSAGGRTDTQYF.

This chain links TRBV29-1 with TRBJ2-5; 7 positions agree with TRBD2. Germline trimming cut 0 bases from V and 11 bases from J; bases unmatched to any gene: 24. Germline V gene lookup returns CDR1 SQVTM and CDR2 ANQGSEA. The CDR3 sequence is 18 residues long. CDR3 sequence (DNA): TGCAGCGTTGAAGACACTCCAGGACTAGGCGGGAGTCCAGAAGAGCAGTACTTC. Its translation is CSVEDTPGLGGSPEEQYF.

The V call is TRBV4-2, the J call TRBJ1-5, with TRBD1 identical over 12 bases. With V trimmed by 0 bases and J by 9 bases, 3 bases remained unmatched. From germline, CDR1 is LGHNA and CDR2 YNFKEQ. The length of the CDR3 is 15 residues. The CDR3: CASSQDRDRGRPQHF. The CDR3 DNA reads as TGTGCCAGCAGCCAAGATCGGGACAGGGGGCGGCCCCAGCATTTT.

The chain has TRBV6-5 and TRBJ2-7, with 7 bases identical to TRBD1. Germline values: CDR1 MNHEY, CDR2 SVGAGI. The J segment lost 3 bases and the V segment lost 2 bases, leaving 4 bases of the junction unmatched. The CDR3 totals 14 residues. CDR3 DNA sequence: TGTGCCAGCAGTTACCGTAGACAGGGCTACGAGCAGTACTTC. Translation gives CASSYRRQGYEQYF.

V and J are TRBV5-1 and TRBJ2-2; weak D call: TRBD1 (6 bases). Germline V CDR1 and CDR2: SGHRS, YFSETQ. The CDR3 extends over 15 amino acids. The germline V and J ends were trimmed by 0 bases and 3 bases, with 9 bases remaining between them. CDR3 region: CASSLDRVDTGELFF. The CDR3 nucleotides read TGCGCCAGCAGCTTGGACAGGGTCGACACCGGGGAGCTGTTTTTT.

This rearrangement joins TRBV28 to TRBJ2-7; possibly TRBD2 for D (6 bases). Trimming took 2 bases from V and 3 from J, leaving 14 bases between them. Germline CDR1 and CDR2: MDHEN and SYDVKM. The CDR3 sequence is 15 residues long. CDR3 sequence reads: CASSLGGAGSYEQYF. The CDR3 DNA reads TGTGCCAGCAGTTTAGGTGGCGCGGGGAGCTACGAGCAGTACTTC.

The gene calls are TRBV6-1 and TRBJ1-5; D gene ambiguous. Per germline, CDR1 MNHNS and CDR2 SASEGT. Trimming left V 7 bases short and J 2 bases short, with 15 bases between. The CDR3 runs to 15 residues. CDR3 in amino acids: CASMDFAGGNQPQHF. CDR3 DNA: TGTGCCAGCATGGATTTTGCAGGTGGCAATCAGCCCCAGCATTTT.

The rearrangement joins TRBV28 to TRBJ1-1, with TRBD1 matching 9 bases. This CDR3 is built from 15 residues. CDR1 is MDHEN and CDR2 is SYDVKM in the germline V gene. V lost 2 bases and J lost 1; bases outside the gene matches: 2. The CDR3 loop is CASSLGTGPNTEAFF. CDR3 DNA sequence: TGTGCCAGCAGTTTAGGGACAGGGCCGAACACTGAAGCTTTCTTT. The full variable domain, rest sourced from reference TRBV28 and TRBJ1-1, is DVKVTQSSRYLVKRTGEKVFLECVQDMDHENMFWYRQDPGLGLRLIYFSYDVKMKEKGDIPEGYSVSREKKERFSLILESASTNQTSMYLCASSLGTGPNTEAFFGQGTRLTVV.

This rearrangement joins TRBV18 to TRBJ2-2; 8 bases are shared with TRBD1. The V segment lost 4 bases and the J segment 2 bases; nucleotides outside the gene matches: 3. The CDR3 extends over 15 amino acids. From germline, CDR1 is KGHSH and CDR2 LQKENI. This chain's CDR3 is CASSRGTGNTGELFF. In DNA, the CDR3 is TGTGCCAGCTCACGGGGGACAGGCAACACCGGGGAGCTGTTTTTT.

A single count supports this clone. The J gene is TRBJ1-4, the V gene TRBV28; possibly TRBD1 for D (5 bases). This CDR3 region has 19 residues. Germline assignment: CDR1 MDHEN and CDR2 SYDVKM. V lost 2 bases, J lost 1 base, and 20 bases lay in between. The CDR3, as DNA: TGTGCCAGCAGTTTAGCCGCAGGGTGGAGAATTTTAACTAATGAAAAACTGTTTTTT. Residues: CASSLAAGWRILTNEKLFF. The whole variable domain, remainder taken from reference TRBV28 and TRBJ1-4, is DVKVTQSSRYLVKRTGEKVFLECVQDMDHENMFWYRQDPGLGLRLIYFSYDVKMKEKGDIPEGYSVSREKKERFSLILESASTNQTSMYLCASSLAAGWRILTNEKLFFGSGTQLSVL.

CDR3: CASSVEVDGRFYGYTF. For the CDR3, the DNA is TGTGCCAGCAGCGTAGAAGTCGATGGCAGGTTTTATGGCTACACCTTC. The chain combines TRBV9 with TRBJ1-2; D is ambiguous. Germline CDR1 SGDLS, CDR2 YYNGEE. V lost 0 bases to trimming and J lost 5 bases, with 17 bases between them. CDR3 length equals 16 residues.

The chain joins TRBV7-8 to TRBJ2-3, with D tentatively TRBD2 (5 bases). V dropped 3 bases and J dropped 4 bases, with 14 bases sitting between them. Germline V gene lookup returns CDR1 SGHVS and CDR2 FQNEAQ. The CDR3 is 15 residues long. CDR3 nucleotide sequence: TGTGCCAGCAGCTTTAAGCGCATCGGGGCAGATACGCAGTATTTT. Protein sequence: CASSFKRIGADTQYF.

The gene calls are TRBV28 and TRBJ2-7; the D gene is possibly TRBD1 (5 bases). The CDR3 runs to 14 residues. Trimming pared 7 bases from V and 2 bases from J, leaving 15 bases between. Germline-derived CDR1 and CDR2 are MDHEN and SYDVKM. Here the CDR3 reads CASNLLGAPYEQYF. DNA of the CDR3: TGTGCCAGCAACCTTCTTGGGGCCCCCTACGAGCAGTACTTC.

This chain connects TRBV11-2 to TRBJ1-1; D might be TRBD1 (6 bases). This CDR3 contains 15 residues. Looked up from germline, CDR1 is SGHAT and CDR2 is FQNNGV. Trimming took 2 bases from V and 3 from J, leaving 13 bases between them. For the CDR3, the DNA is TGTGCCAGCAGCTTACCACCACAGGGTGACACTGAAGCTTTCTTT. This encodes CASSLPPQGDTEAFF.

The chain uses TRBV2 and TRBJ1-6; weak D call: TRBD1 (5 bases). The CDR3 is 15 residues long. Germline CDR1 is SNHLY and CDR2 is FYNNEI. V lost 0 bases and J 6 bases, leaving 9 bases between the germline ends. CDR3 amino acids: CASSEATARNSPLHF. CDR3 bases: TGTGCCAGCAGTGAAGCGACAGCGCGTAATTCACCCCTCCACTTT.

V usage is TRBV7-2 and J usage is TRBJ2-1, with 7 nucleotides matching TRBD2. With 6 bases clipped from V and 3 bases from J, the junction kept 5 bases outside the gene matches. The CDR3 extends over 14 amino acids. Germline V CDR1 and CDR2: SGHTA, FQGNSA. This chain's CDR3 is CASRGGRVYNEQFF. The CDR3 coding sequence is TGTGCCAGCAGGGGGGGGAGGGTCTACAATGAGCAGTTCTTC.

The chain couples TRBV6-4 to TRBJ1-2, with 7 bases fitting TRBD1. V shed 8 bases, J shed 2 bases, and the junction held 5 bases outside the gene matches. This CDR3 comprises 13 residues. The germline gives CDR1 MRHNA, CDR2 SNTAGT. Here the CDR3 DNA reads TGTGCCAGCCGGAGGGGACAGAACTATGGCTACACCTTC. Amino acid sequence: CASRRGQNYGYTF.

V and J are TRBV13 and TRBJ2-3; TRBD2 matches 7 bases. The CDR3 runs to 15 residues. Germline CDR1 reads PRHDT; CDR2 reads FYEKMQ (reference sequence). V was pared by 3 bases and J by 6 bases, with 9 bases of the junction left unmatched. The CDR3 sequence: CASSLAGEAEDTQYF. The CDR3 DNA reads as TGTGCCAGCAGCTTGGCGGGGGAGGCGGAGGATACGCAGTATTTT.